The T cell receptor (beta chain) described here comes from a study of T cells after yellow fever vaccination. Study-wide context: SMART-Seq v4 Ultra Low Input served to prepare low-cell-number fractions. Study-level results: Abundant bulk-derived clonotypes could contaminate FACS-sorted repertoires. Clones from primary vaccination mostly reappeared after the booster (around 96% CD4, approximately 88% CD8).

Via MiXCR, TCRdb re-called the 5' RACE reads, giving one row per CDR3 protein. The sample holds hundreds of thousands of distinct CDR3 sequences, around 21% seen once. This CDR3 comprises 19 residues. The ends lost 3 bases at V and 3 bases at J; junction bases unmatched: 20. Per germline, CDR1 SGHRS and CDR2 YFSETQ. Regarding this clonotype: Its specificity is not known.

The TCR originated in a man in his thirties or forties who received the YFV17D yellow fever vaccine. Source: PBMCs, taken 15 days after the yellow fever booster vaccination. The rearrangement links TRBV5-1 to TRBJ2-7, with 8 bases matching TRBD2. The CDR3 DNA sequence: TGCGCCAGCAGCTCTGGACTAGCTCGAAATGTCGGCACACTCTACGAGCAGTACTTC. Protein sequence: CASSSGLARNVGTLYEQYF.